This section outlines one TCR beta chain sequence together with its context. Use of 60 Vbeta and 13 Jbeta primers characterized the PCR. The method was immunoSEQ multiplex PCR; TCRdb's version includes in-frame clones alone and lacks a portion of them. The sample totals 150,000 or so clones; its top ten clones hold roughly 1.3%. Healthy bone marrow donors formed the donor group. The data belong to a study of cytomegalovirus exposure and HLA in healthy donors. This receptor was identified in a woman aged 55 to 70 in good health and CMV-seronegative. Sequencing input: PBMCs.

CDR3 nucleotide sequence: TGTGCCAGCAGTGCAACTACAAGGGGACAGAGCTCCTATAATTCACCCCTCCACTTT. Residues: CASSATTRGQSSYNSPLHF. The chain recombines TRBV6-1 with TRBJ1-6; 7 bases map to TRBD1. This CDR3 comprises 19 residues. Germline CDR1 reads MNHNS; CDR2 reads SASEGT. The ends lost 4 bases at V and 0 bases at J; junction bases unmatched: 12.